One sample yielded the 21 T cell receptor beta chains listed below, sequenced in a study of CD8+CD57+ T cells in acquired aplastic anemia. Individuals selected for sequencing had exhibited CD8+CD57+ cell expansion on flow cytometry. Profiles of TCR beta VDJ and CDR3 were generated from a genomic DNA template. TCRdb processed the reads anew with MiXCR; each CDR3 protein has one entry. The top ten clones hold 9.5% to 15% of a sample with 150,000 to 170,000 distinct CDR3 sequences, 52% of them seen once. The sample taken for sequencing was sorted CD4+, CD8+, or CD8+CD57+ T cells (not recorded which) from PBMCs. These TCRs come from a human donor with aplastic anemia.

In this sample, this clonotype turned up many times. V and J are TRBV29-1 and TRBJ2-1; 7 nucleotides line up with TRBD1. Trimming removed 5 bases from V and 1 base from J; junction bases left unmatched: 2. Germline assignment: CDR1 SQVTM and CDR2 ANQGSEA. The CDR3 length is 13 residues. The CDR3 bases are TGCAGCGTTCCGACAGGGTCCTACAATGAGCAGTTCTTC. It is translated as CSVPTGSYNEQFF.

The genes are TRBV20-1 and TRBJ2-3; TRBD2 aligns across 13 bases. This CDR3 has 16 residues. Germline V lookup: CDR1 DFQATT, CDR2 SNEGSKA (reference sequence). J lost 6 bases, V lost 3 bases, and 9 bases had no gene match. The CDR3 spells CSARLETSGGLDTQYF. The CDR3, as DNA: TGCAGTGCTAGGCTCGAGACTAGCGGGGGGTTGGATACGCAGTATTTT.

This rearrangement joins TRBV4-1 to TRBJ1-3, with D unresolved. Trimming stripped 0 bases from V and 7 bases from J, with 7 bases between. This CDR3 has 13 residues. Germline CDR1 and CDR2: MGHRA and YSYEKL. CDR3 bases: TGCGCCAGCAGCCAAGAGACTTGGAACACCATATATTTT. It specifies CASSQETWNTIYF.

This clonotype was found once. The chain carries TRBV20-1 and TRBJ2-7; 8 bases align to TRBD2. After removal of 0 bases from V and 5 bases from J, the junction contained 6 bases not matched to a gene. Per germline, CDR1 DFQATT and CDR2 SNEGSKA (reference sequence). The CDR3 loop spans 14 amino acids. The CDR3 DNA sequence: TGCAGTGCTAGAGATCTAGCGGGCAGGGACGAGCAGTACTTC. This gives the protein CSARDLAGRDEQYF.

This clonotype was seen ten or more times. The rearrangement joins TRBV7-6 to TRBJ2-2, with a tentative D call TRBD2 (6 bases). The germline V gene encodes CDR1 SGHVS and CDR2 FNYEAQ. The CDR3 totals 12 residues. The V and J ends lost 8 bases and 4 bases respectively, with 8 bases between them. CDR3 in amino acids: CASSGSTGELFF. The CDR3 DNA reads TGTGCCAGCTCCGGGAGCACCGGGGAGCTGTTTTTT.

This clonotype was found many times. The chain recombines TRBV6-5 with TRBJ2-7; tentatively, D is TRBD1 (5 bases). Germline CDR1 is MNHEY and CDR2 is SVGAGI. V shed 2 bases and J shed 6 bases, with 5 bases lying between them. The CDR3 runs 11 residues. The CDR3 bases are TGTGCCAGCAGTTACAGGGGCGAGCAGTACTTC. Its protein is CASSYRGEQYF.

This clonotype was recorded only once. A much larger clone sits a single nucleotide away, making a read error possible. The CDR3 loop reads CASSPFATSEKLFF. The CDR3 DNA reads TGTGCCAGCAGTCCGTTTGCAACTAGTGAAAAACTGTTTTTT. The chain uses TRBV5-6 and TRBJ1-4, with no clear D. This CDR3 has 14 amino acids. From germline, CDR1 is SGHDT and CDR2 YYEEEE. Drawing the rest from reference TRBV5-6 and TRBJ1-4, the complete variable domain is DAGVTQSPTHLIKTRGQQVTLRCSPKSGHDTVSWYQQALGQGPQFIFQYYEEEERQRGNFPDRFSGHQFPNYSSELNVNALLLGDSALYLCASSPFATSEKLFFGSGTQLSVL.

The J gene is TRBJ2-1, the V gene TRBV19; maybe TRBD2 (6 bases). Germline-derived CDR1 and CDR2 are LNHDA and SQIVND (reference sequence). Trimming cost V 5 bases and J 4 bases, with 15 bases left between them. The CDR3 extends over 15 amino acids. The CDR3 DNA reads TGTGCCAGTAGTCCTACGGGACTCTTATACAATGAGCAGTTCTTC. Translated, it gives CASSPTGLLYNEQFF.

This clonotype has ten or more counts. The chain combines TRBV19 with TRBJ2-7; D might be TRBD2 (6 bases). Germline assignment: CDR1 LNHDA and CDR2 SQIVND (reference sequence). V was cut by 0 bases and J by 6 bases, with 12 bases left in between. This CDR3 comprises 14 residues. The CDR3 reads CASSIDLLGGEQYF. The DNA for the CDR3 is TGTGCCAGTAGTATAGACCTACTGGGGGGCGAGCAGTACTTC.

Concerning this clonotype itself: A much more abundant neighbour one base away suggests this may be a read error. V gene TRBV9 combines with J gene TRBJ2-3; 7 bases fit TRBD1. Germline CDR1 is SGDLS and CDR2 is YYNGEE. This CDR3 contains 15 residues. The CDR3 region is CANSERDSSTDTQYF. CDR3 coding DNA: TGTGCCAACAGCGAACGGGACAGTAGCACAGATACGCAGTATTTT.

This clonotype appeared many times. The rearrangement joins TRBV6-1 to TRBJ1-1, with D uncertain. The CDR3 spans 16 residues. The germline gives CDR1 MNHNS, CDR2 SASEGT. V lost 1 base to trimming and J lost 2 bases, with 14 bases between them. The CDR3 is CASSEEPLWANTEAFF. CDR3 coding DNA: TGTGCCAGCAGTGAAGAGCCCCTATGGGCAAACACTGAAGCTTTCTTT.

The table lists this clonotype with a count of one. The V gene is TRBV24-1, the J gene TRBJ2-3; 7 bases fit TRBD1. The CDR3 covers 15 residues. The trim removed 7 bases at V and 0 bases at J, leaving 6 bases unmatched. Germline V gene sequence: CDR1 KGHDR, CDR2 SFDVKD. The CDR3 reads CATSLGGSSTDTQYF. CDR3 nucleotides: TGTGCCACCAGCCTAGGGGGCTCTAGCACAGATACGCAGTATTTT.

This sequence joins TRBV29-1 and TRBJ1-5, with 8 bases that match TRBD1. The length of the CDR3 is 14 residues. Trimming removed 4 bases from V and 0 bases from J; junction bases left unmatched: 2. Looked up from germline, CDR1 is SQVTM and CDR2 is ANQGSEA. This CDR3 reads CSVGTGFSNQPQHF. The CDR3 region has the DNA TGCAGCGTTGGGACAGGGTTTAGCAATCAGCCCCAGCATTTT.

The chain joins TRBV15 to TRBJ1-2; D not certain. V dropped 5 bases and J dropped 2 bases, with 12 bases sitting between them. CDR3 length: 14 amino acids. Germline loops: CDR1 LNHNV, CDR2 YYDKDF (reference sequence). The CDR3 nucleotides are TGTGCCACCAGCCCTAAAACAGAGAACTATGGCTACACCTTC. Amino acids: CATSPKTENYGYTF. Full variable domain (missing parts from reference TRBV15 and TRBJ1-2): DAMVIQNPRYQVTQFGKPVTLSCSQTLNHNVMYWYQQKSSQAPKLLFHYYDKDFNNEADTPDNFQSRRPNTSFCFLDIRSPGLGDTAMYLCATSPKTENYGYTFGSGTRLTVV.

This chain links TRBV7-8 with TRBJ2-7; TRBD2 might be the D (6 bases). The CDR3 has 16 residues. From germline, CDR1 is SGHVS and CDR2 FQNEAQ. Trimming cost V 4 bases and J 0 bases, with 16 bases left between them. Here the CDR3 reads CASSYHRENPSYEQYF. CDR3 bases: TGTGCCAGCAGCTACCACCGGGAGAACCCCTCCTACGAGCAGTACTTC.

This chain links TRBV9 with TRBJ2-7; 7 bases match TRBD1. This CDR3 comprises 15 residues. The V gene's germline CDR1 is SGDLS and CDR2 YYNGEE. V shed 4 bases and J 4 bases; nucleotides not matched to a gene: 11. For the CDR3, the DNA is TGTGCCAGCAGCCCGTCGGCCAAGGGGGCATACGAGCAGTACTTC. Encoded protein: CASSPSAKGAYEQYF.

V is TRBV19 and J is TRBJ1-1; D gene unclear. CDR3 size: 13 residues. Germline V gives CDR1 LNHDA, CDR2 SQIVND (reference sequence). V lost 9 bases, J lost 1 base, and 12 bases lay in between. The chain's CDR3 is CASLGKGNTEAFF. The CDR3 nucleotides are TGTGCCAGCCTTGGGAAGGGGAACACTGAAGCTTTCTTT.

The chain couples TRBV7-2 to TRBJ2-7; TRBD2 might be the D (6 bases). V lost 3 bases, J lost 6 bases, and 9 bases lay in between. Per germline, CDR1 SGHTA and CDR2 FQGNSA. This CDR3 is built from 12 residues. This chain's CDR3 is CASSLGLGEQYF. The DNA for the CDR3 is TGTGCCAGCAGCTTGGGACTGGGCGAGCAGTACTTC.

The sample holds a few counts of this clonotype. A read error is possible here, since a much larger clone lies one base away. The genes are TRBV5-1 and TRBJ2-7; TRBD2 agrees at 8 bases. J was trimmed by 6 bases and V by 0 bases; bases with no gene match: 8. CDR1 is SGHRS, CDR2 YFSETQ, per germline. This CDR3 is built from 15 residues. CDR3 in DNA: TGCGCCAGCAGCTTGGTTGCGGGGGGACCCTGCGAGCAGTACTTC. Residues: CASSLVAGGPCEQYF.

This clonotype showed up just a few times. CDR3 protein: CATSILLAYGYTF. The CDR3 DNA reads as TGTGCCACCAGCATCCTCCTAGCCTATGGCTACACCTTC. This rearrangement joins TRBV15 to TRBJ1-2; D gene uncertain. The CDR3 contains 13 residues. Germline V gives CDR1 LNHNV, CDR2 YYDKDF (reference sequence). Trimming pared 4 bases from V and 4 bases from J, leaving 10 bases between.

CDR3 residues: CASSPRLAGGHEQYF. The CDR3 DNA reads as TGTGCCAGCAGCCCTCGACTAGCGGGGGGCCACGAGCAGTACTTC. This rearrangement joins TRBV9 to TRBJ2-7; TRBD2 matches at 13 bases. The ends lost 4 bases at V and 5 bases at J; junction bases unmatched: 6. The CDR3 is made up of 15 amino acids. Germline V CDR1 and CDR2: SGDLS, YYNGEE.